Following are 18 T cell receptor beta chains from one sample sequenced in a study of T cells expressing NK-cell markers. TCRdb reanalyzed the 5' RACE reads and collapses them to one entry per CDR3 protein, without DNA. In total, the table holds fewer than 40,000 distinct CDR3 sequences. Specimen: blood T cells: a sorted CD56 or NKG2C T cell subset, CD4+ or CD8+ T cells, or bulk PBMC T cells (not recorded which). The receptor set was obtained from a woman between 18 and 70 years old in good health.

V gene TRBV11-2 combines with J gene TRBJ2-3; TCRdb designates TRBD2, a call that cannot be tested without DNA. This CDR3 contains 15 residues. Germline lookup yields CDR1 SGHAT and CDR2 FQNNGV. CDR3 amino acids: CASRLLAGEGDTQYF.

The J gene is TRBJ2-1, the V gene TRBV7-9; TCRdb's D call, TRBD1, is unchecked because there is no DNA. The CDR3 contains 16 residues. Germline CDR1 and CDR2: SEHNR and FQNEAQ (reference sequence). CDR3 sequence: CASSRAPTRGYNEQFF.

V gene TRBV6-5 combines with J gene TRBJ2-7; there is no DNA to check the TCRdb D call of TRBD2. The CDR3 runs to 14 residues. CDR1 MNHEY and CDR2 SVGAGI come from the germline V gene. This CDR3 is CASSYAAGPYEQYF.

The genes are TRBV6-1 and TRBJ2-1. The length of the CDR3 is 12 residues. Germline V gives CDR1 MNHNS, CDR2 SASEGT. CDR3 sequence: CASQILYNEQFF.

The chain joins TRBV6-5 to TRBJ2-1; TCRdb indicates TRBD1, and absent DNA this call remains unverified. Germline V gene data show CDR1 as MNHEY and CDR2 as SVGAGI. The CDR3 consists of 13 residues. The CDR3 region is CASSYDRYNEQFF.

V and J are TRBV27 and TRBJ1-2; TCRdb gives TRBD1 as the D gene, but with no DNA this cannot be confirmed. This CDR3 region has 16 residues. Germline CDR1 is MNHEY and CDR2 is SMNVEV (reference sequence). CDR3 loop: CASRTSGPAGGYGYTF.

The CDR3 protein is CASGLRAGGADTQYF. This chain uses TRBV6-1 with TRBJ2-3; the TRBD2 assignment by TCRdb is unverifiable without DNA. There are 15 residues in the CDR3. Germline V gene data show CDR1 as MNHNS and CDR2 as SASEGT.

The chain is built from TRBV6-1 and TRBJ1-2. This CDR3 is built from 14 residues. Germline values: CDR1 MNHNS, CDR2 SASEGT. The chain's CDR3 is CASNDGREIGGYTF.

The chain recombines TRBV4-1 with TRBJ1-5; TCRdb's D call of TRBD1 is untestable without DNA. Germline CDR1 reads MGHRA; CDR2 reads YSYEKL. The CDR3 spans 15 residues. CDR3 sequence: CASSYRWGSNQPQHF.

The J gene is TRBJ2-1, the V gene TRBV29-1. Germline lookup yields CDR1 SQVTM and CDR2 ANQGSEA. The CDR3 consists of 12 residues. Here the CDR3 reads CSVEFDRREQFF.

The V call is TRBV6-4, the J call TRBJ2-1; TCRdb names TRBD2, which stays unverified in the absence of DNA. The CDR3 covers 15 residues. From germline, CDR1 is MRHNA and CDR2 SNTAGT. CDR3 in amino acids: CASSDKGEGANEQFF.

The chain recombines TRBV20-1 with TRBJ1-2. The length of the CDR3 is 13 residues. Germline values: CDR1 DFQATT, CDR2 SNEGSKA (reference sequence). The CDR3 loop is CSAREAGFRGYTF.

The chain couples TRBV28 to TRBJ2-7; no DNA is available, so the TRBD2 call from TCRdb remains unchecked. Per germline, CDR1 MDHEN and CDR2 SYDVKM. CDR3 length: 17 residues. The CDR3 sequence is CASSLRRLAGGPYEQYF.

This sequence joins TRBV7-2 and TRBJ2-7. Germline loops: CDR1 SGHTA, CDR2 FQGNSA. The CDR3 totals 13 residues. The CDR3 sequence: CASSLQQLYEQYF.

This rearrangement joins TRBV2 to TRBJ1-2; no DNA is available, so the TRBD1 call from TCRdb remains unchecked. CDR1 is SNHLY, CDR2 FYNNEI, per germline. The CDR3 is 17 amino acids. The CDR3 protein is CASSESIRDPINYGYTF.

The V call is TRBV9, the J call TRBJ2-3; TCRdb outputs TRBD2, but without DNA this stays unchecked. The CDR3 has 17 amino acids. Germline CDR1 reads SGDLS; CDR2 reads YYNGEE. The CDR3 loop reads CASSVSRGPSTTDTQYF.

The chain couples TRBV15 to TRBJ2-7; TCRdb's assignment of TRBD1 cannot be checked, as there is no DNA. The CDR3 sequence is 15 residues long. Germline V gene data show CDR1 as LNHNV and CDR2 as YYDKDF (reference sequence). Here the CDR3 reads CATSRDRGSSYEQYF.

This chain's CDR3 is CASSLGTSGVSYNEQFF. The chain recombines TRBV27 with TRBJ2-1; TCRdb gives TRBD2 as the D gene, but with no DNA this cannot be confirmed. CDR1 MNHEY and CDR2 SMNVEV come from the germline V gene (reference sequence). CDR3 size: 17 residues.